This entry describes one T cell receptor beta chain. Only in-frame clones appear in the TCRdb table, and some are missing; sequencing was by immunoSEQ multiplex PCR. The table records some 46,000 clones, approximately 80% of them present only once. The data were taken from a study of blood T cell repertoires in COVID-19. The CDR3 runs to 15 residues. Germline lookup yields CDR1 SEHNR and CDR2 FQNEAQ (reference sequence). V was pared by 1 base and J by 4 bases, with 11 bases between. The sequence was obtained from a woman aged 55-70 years with acute or convalescent COVID-19. The chain couples TRBV7-9 to TRBJ1-5; the D is unclear. The material sequenced was peripheral blood. For the CDR3, the DNA is TGTGCCAGCAGCTTAGGTCCGGGATTTAATCAGCCCCAGCATTTT. Translated: CASSLGPGFNQPQHF.